The present T cell receptor beta chain was sequenced within a study of blood T cell repertoires in COVID-19. Whole-study context: Samples of COVID-19 (acute and convalescent) were obtained from the United States, Italy and Spain.

Profiling relied on immunoSEQ multiplex PCR, and the TCRdb table lists in-frame clones only, not all of them. The sample records some 180,000 clones, around three quarters being singletons. With V trimmed by 8 bases and J by 6 bases, 4 bases remained unmatched. The V gene's germline CDR1 is SNHLY and CDR2 FYNNEI. CDR3 length equals 11 residues. Assignment of participants to cohorts was predicated upon participant-reported clinical history. What was sequenced was PBMCs or T cells enriched from blood (not recorded which). The V call is TRBV2, the J call TRBJ2-7, with 7 bases identical to TRBD2. The origin of this receptor is a woman between 65 and 79 years old in a cohort exposed to, infected with or recovered from COVID-19 (not recorded which). This chain's CDR3 is CASVGGVEQYF. The CDR3 DNA sequence: TGTGCCAGCGTTGGGGGGGTCGAGCAGTACTTC. Full variable domain (rest looked up from reference TRBV2 and TRBJ2-7): EPEVTQTPSHQVTQMGQEVILRCVPISNHLYFYWYRQILGQKVEFLVSFYNNEISEKSEIFDDQFSVERPDGSNFTLKIRSTKLEDSAMYFCASVGGVEQYFGPGTRLTVT.